The 11 T cell receptor beta chains below all came from one sample that was sequenced in a study of blood T cell repertoires in COVID-19. Clones were sequenced by immunoSEQ multiplex PCR, and TCRdb holds only the in-frame ones, with some missing. Seen here are about 270,000 clones, 91% observed once, and the top ten hold about 3%. The sequencing input was PBMCs or T cells enriched from blood (not recorded which). Source of these receptors: a man between 40 and 49 years old who had been exposed to COVID-19.

The V call is TRBV7-2, the J call TRBJ1-5; 8 nucleotides line up with TRBD1. Germline trimming cut 1 base from V and 3 bases from J; bases unmatched to any gene: 5. In germline, CDR1 is SGHTA, CDR2 FQGNSA. CDR3 length equals 16 residues. CDR3 residues: CASSLETGAYNQPQHF. DNA of the CDR3: TGTGCCAGCAGCTTAGAGACAGGGGCTTACAATCAGCCCCAGCATTTT.

This chain connects TRBV18 to TRBJ1-5, with D possibly matching TRBD1 (5 bases). The V and J ends lost 1 base and 0 bases respectively, with 13 bases between them. The CDR3 covers 17 residues. Germline V lookup: CDR1 KGHSH, CDR2 LQKENI. The CDR3 DNA sequence: TGTGCCAGCTCACCACGACAGACAAGAAATAGCAATCAGCCCCAGCATTTT. Protein: CASSPRQTRNSNQPQHF.

The rearrangement links TRBV4-1 to TRBJ1-5, with 7 nucleotides matching TRBD1. The CDR3 covers 17 residues. CDR1 and CDR2 (germline): MGHRA, YSYEKL. The V gene end was trimmed by 1 base and the J gene end by 1 base; junction bases not matched to a gene: 7. CDR3: CASSQGGRGRSNQPQHF. DNA of the CDR3: TGCGCCAGCAGCCAAGGGGGTAGGGGGCGGAGCAATCAGCCCCAGCATTTT.

The V and J genes are TRBV9 and TRBJ1-1; the D gene is possibly TRBD1 (6 bases). This CDR3 contains 15 residues. V lost 0 bases to trimming and J lost 0 bases, with 9 bases between them. Germline V lookup: CDR1 SGDLS, CDR2 YYNGEE. As DNA, the CDR3 is TGTGCCAGCAGCGTAGTAGCAGGGGTGAACACTGAAGCTTTCTTT. Translating it yields CASSVVAGVNTEAFF.

The chain has TRBV5-1 and TRBJ2-2; TRBD2 matches 9 bases. V dropped 4 bases and J dropped 9; count of bases not matched to a gene: 13. CDR3 size: 16 residues. Germline CDR1 SGHRS, CDR2 YFSETQ. In DNA form, the CDR3 reads TGCGCCAGCAGCCTCAGGCGGGAGGGCGTAGTGAGGGAGCTGTTTTTT. Translating it yields CASSLRREGVVRELFF. The full variable domain, rest sourced from reference TRBV5-1 and TRBJ2-2, is KAGVTQTPRYLIKTRGQQVTLSCSPISGHRSVSWYQQTPGQGLQFLFEYFSETQRNKGNFPGRFSGRQFSNSRSEMNVSTLELGDSALYLCASSLRREGVVRELFFGEGSRLTVL.

This chain links TRBV27 with TRBJ2-1; D might be TRBD2 (5 bases). Germline V gene data show CDR1 as MNHEY and CDR2 as SMNVEV (reference sequence). Trimming took 6 bases from V and 3 from J, leaving 18 bases between them. The CDR3 runs 16 residues. In nucleotides, the CDR3 is TGTGCCAGCAGGGCAAGTTGGGGAGAGTACTACAATGAGCAGTTCTTC. This codes for CASRASWGEYYNEQFF.

V usage is TRBV15 and J usage is TRBJ1-1, with a tentative D call TRBD1 (5 bases). V was clipped by 0 bases and J by 0 bases, with 14 bases between them. The CDR3 is 17 amino acids. Germline V lookup: CDR1 LNHNV, CDR2 YYDKDF (reference sequence). CDR3 nucleotide sequence: TGTGCCACCAGCAGAGATCCAGGGACTTTCATGAACACTGAAGCTTTCTTT. Protein sequence: CATSRDPGTFMNTEAFF.

The gene calls are TRBV20-1 and TRBJ1-1; D ambiguous. Germline V gene lookup returns CDR1 DFQATT and CDR2 SNEGSKA (reference sequence). This CDR3 is built from 11 residues. Trimming shortened V by 7 bases and J by 7 bases, and 13 bases separated the two germline ends. CDR3 nucleotides: TGCAGTGGGAGAAGGTCGGATGAAGCTTTCTTT. Translated, it gives CSGRRSDEAFF.

The chain recombines TRBV6-5 with TRBJ2-5; D is unresolved. The V gene lost 10 bases and the J gene lost 2 bases, with 5 bases spanning the gap. Germline V CDR1 and CDR2: MNHEY, SVGAGI. The CDR3 length is 10 residues. This chain's CDR3 is CATQQETQYF. DNA of the CDR3: TGTGCCACCCAACAAGAGACCCAGTACTTC.

This clone has just one count. The CDR3 DNA is TGTGCTAGTGGTTTGGTATTTAATCTCGCCGGCACTCGGGGGAGGGGAGAGCAGTTCTTC. Protein sequence: CASGLVFNLAGTRGRGEQFF. The chain joins TRBV12-5 to TRBJ2-1, with 7 bases matching TRBD2. Germline CDR1 and CDR2: LGHNT and FRNRAP. V shed 0 bases and J 10 bases; nucleotides not matched to a gene: 24. The CDR3 is 20 residues long. Variable domain in full (rest from reference TRBV12-5 and TRBJ2-1): DARVTQTPRHKVTEMGQEVTMRCQPILGHNTVFWYRQTMMQGLELLAYFRNRAPLDDSGMPKDRFSAEMPDATLATLKIQPSEPRDSAVYFCASGLVFNLAGTRGRGEQFFGPGTRLTVL.

Points on this clone: At one end the junction does not follow the germline gene, possibly because of a read error. The chain has TRBV18 and TRBJ2-7, with 11 nucleotides matching TRBD2. CDR3 length equals 15 residues. From germline, CDR1 is KGHSH and CDR2 LQKENI. The CDR3 sequence: CASPPTSGSPYEQYF. The CDR3, as DNA: TGTGCCAGCCCACCTACTAGCGGGAGTCCCTACGAGCAGTACTTC. The full variable domain, with the rest looked up from reference TRBV18 and TRBJ2-7, is NAGVMQNPRHLVRRRGQEARLRCSPMKGHSHVYWYRQLPEEGLKFMVYLQKENIIDESGMPKERFSAEFPKEGPSILRIQQVVRGDSAAYFCASPPTSGSPYEQYFGPGTRLTVT.